This TCR beta chain originates from a study of blood T cell repertoires in COVID-19. On the study more broadly: Acute and convalescent COVID-19 specimens originated in the United States, Italy and Spain. Sample material is recorded as cDNA or gDNA derived from T cells, B-cell-depleted T cells, or PBMCs.

In the authors' methods: Reference gene primer amplification in the assay estimated nucleated cell counts. Using immunoSEQ multiplex PCR, the repertoire was profiled, and TCRdb retains in-frame clones only, with some absent. The V and J calls and clone size are taken from that table; D and trimming were inferred from the DNA. The sample has about 120,000 clones; around 86% are singletons. The CDR3 is 15 amino acids. V was cut by 5 bases and J by 8 bases, with 21 bases left in between. Germline CDR1 is MNHEY and CDR2 is SMNVEV (reference sequence). The rearrangement uses TRBV27 and TRBJ1-2; TRBD1 might be the D (5 bases). The specimen sequenced was peripheral blood. The receptor's source is a man between 35 and 55 years old with acute or convalescent COVID-19. This CDR3 reads CASSTPAGGQRGYTF. The DNA for the CDR3 is TGTGCCAGCAGTACACCGGCCGGGGGTCAGAGGGGCTACACCTTC.